This T cell receptor beta chain comes out of a study of beta chain features in type 1 diabetes. Regarding this clone: What it binds is unknown.

Averaging approximately 110 mL, one heparinised blood draw came from each individual donor. From germline, CDR1 is ENHRY and CDR2 SYGVKD. The CDR3 contains 13 residues. V lost 8 bases to trimming and J lost 6 bases; unmatched junction nucleotides: 7. Study observations and caveats: Junctions at VDJ sites from type 1 diabetes patients had fewer insertions and more deletions. Within each of all four CD4+ subsets, Type 1 diabetes patients had TCRB CDR3s that were moderately but significantly shorter. For patients and controls alike, PCR might favor shorter templates to the same degree. Whether HLA type affects TCRB rearrangement stayed undetermined in the present work.

Every bit of the isolated RNA underwent reverse transcription, so sequencing read expressed TCRB transcripts. Libraries were prepared by immunoSEQ multiplex PCR; TCRdb keeps only in-frame clonotypes and omits some of them. Of around 310,000 clones in the sample, about 13% were seen once. The J gene is TRBJ2-5, the V gene TRBV10-3, with 9 nucleotides matching TRBD2. Sequenced material: naive CD4+ T cells from blood. The TCR comes from a woman between 18 and 29 years old with type 1 diabetes. CDR3 DNA: TGTGCCATCGGGATAGCGGGAGACCAGACCCAGTACTTC. This encodes CAIGIAGDQTQYF.